This TCR beta chain was documented in a study of T cells in Graves' hyperthyroidism and ophthalmopathy. RNA transcripts were the template for amplifying TCR beta CDR3 regions. HTBI primers drove first-round RT-PCR of the TCR CDR3. From the multiplex PCR reads, TCRdb called clonotypes with MiXCR, one entry per CDR3 protein. The profile covers roughly 100,000 distinct CDR3 sequences, with about 40% appearing a single time and about 10% taken by the ten largest. The CDR3 sequence is 11 residues long. The V gene's germline CDR1 is DFQATT and CDR2 SNEGSKA (reference sequence). Deletions cut 6 bases from V and 2 bases from J, with 6 bases between. This clonotype appeared many times.

This receptor was taken from a woman in her 30s with Graves' hyperthyroidism. What was sequenced was peripheral blood or thyroid tissue (not recorded which). The gene calls are TRBV20-1 and TRBJ2-3; D ambiguous. CDR3 sequence (DNA): TGCAGTGCCACACTCACAGATACGCAGTATTTT. It is translated as CSATLTDTQYF.